These 6 T cell receptor beta chains were all obtained from the same sample, sequenced in a study of cytomegalovirus exposure and HLA in healthy donors (dated by TCRdb to about 2017). The library was prepared using the immunoSEQ multiplex PCR assay. The multiplex PCR relied on a mix of 60 forward primers for TCR Vbeta segments and 13 reverse primers for TCR Jbeta segments. Sourced from immuneACCESS, this table was stored by TCRdb with only in-frame sequences that have V and J called. A share of the clones is absent; for the studies checked, an unresolved V gene accounts for under half, and the remainder has no known explanation. A total of about 180,000 clones appear in this sample, about 81% of them only once. 2% to 2.5% of the sample comes from the top ten. The sequencing sample was made of PBMCs. These receptor sequences come from a woman aged 25 to 39 in good health and CMV-seronegative.

As regards this clone: The junction differs from germline at one of its ends, possibly a read error. Written as DNA, the CDR3 is TGTGCCAGCAGCTATACAGACGGGGTAAAGATGGATTTT. Amino acid sequence: CASSYTDGVKMDF. The chain carries TRBV7-8 and TRBJ1-3; D not resolved. The germline V gene encodes CDR1 SGHVS and CDR2 FQNEAQ. CDR3 length equals 13 residues.

This chain joins TRBV28 and TRBJ1-2; 7 nucleotides agree with TRBD1. This CDR3 has 13 amino acids. In germline, CDR1 is MDHEN, CDR2 SYDVKM. V dropped 6 bases and J dropped 8; count of bases not matched to a gene: 9. CDR3 in amino acids: CASSDRQGRGYTF. For the CDR3, the DNA is TGTGCCAGCAGCGACCGACAGGGCAGGGGCTACACCTTC.

The rearrangement links TRBV4-3 to TRBJ2-7; 8 bases agree with TRBD1. The germline gives CDR1 LGHNA, CDR2 YSLEER. The CDR3 sequence is 15 residues long. J was trimmed by 2 bases and V by 0 bases; bases with no gene match: 3. The CDR3 region has the DNA TGCGCCAGCAGCCAAGATCCACAGGGGGCCTACGAGCAGTACTTC. Its translation is CASSQDPQGAYEQYF.

J is TRBJ2-5 and V is TRBV7-8; 8 positions agree with TRBD2. The ends lost 2 bases at V and 2 bases at J; junction bases unmatched: 4. CDR1 and CDR2 (germline): SGHVS, FQNEAQ. The CDR3 covers 15 residues. The CDR3 loop reads CASSLNGLAQETQYF. In DNA, the CDR3 is TGTGCCAGCAGCTTAAACGGACTAGCACAAGAGACCCAGTACTTC.

The rearrangement joins TRBV15 to TRBJ2-5, with 9 nucleotides matching TRBD1. The end of the DNA is better explained by TRBJ2-7, so the J call may be wrong. The CDR3 has 17 residues. Germline CDR1 is LNHNV and CDR2 is YYDKDF (reference sequence). This CDR3 is CATSRVGTGGASYEQYF. CDR3 in DNA: TGTGCCACCAGCAGAGTGGGCACAGGGGGCGCGTCCTACGAGCAGTACTTC.

V is TRBV5-7 and J is TRBJ2-2, with 9 positions matching TRBD2. TRBV5-7 is treated as an ORF (open reading frame) with a function not yet certain. The V and J ends lost 4 bases and 5 bases, in that order; junction bases with no gene match: 12. This CDR3 is built from 17 residues. The CDR3 bases are TGTGCCAGCAGCCGGGCGGGGGGGCCTAGGGTAACCGGGGAGCTGTTTTTT. Translated: CASSRAGGPRVTGELFF.